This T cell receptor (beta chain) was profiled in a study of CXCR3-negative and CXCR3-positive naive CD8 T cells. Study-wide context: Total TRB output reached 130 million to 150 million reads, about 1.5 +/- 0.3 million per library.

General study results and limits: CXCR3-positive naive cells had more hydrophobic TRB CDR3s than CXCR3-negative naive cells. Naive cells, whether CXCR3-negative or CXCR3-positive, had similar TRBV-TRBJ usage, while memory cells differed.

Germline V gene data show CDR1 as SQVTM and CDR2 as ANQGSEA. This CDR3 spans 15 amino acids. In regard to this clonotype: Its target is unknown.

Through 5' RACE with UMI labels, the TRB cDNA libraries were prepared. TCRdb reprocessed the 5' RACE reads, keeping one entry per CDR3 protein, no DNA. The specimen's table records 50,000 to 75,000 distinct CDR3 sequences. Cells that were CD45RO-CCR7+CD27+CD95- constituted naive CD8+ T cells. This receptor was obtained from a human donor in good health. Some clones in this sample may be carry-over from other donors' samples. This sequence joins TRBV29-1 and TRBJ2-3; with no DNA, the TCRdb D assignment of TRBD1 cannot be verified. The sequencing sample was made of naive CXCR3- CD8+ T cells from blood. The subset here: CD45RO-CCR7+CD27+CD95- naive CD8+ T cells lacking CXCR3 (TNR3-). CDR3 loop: CSVNREAVGTDTQYF.